This T cell receptor (beta chain) was documented in a study of CD8 T cells in ankylosing spondylitis (dated by TCRdb to about 2017). With regard to the full study: To find TCR variants linked to disease, the study profiled T cell receptor beta repertoires in ankylosing spondylitis patients and healthy donors. Peripheral blood was sampled, and synovial fluid was also collected from ankylosing spondylitis patients. The full study cohort was made up of about 24 ankylosing spondylitis patients and around 100 healthy donors.

The germline V and J ends show losses of 5 bases and 12 bases respectively, and no gene match explains 9 bases of the junction. The CDR3 measures 12 amino acids from cysteine to phenylalanine. The sequence is cut down to CDR3 DNA, 36 bases in frame from base 1. TCRdb shows the sequencer as Illumina HiSeq 2500. Quantitative 5'-RACE with molecular barcodes was used to prepare TCR beta libraries. The paper's data handling went like this. To identify disease-linked TCR variants, a new computational method was used, one built on a probabilistic model of VDJ rearrangement. TCRdb trimmed the raw reads at Q25, called clones with MiXCR and kept productive beta chains. Rows with a matching CDR3 protein are joined into one entry that keeps the most common DNA and genes. Here the V and J calls rest on TCRdb's processing, not on the authors' analysis. The sample includes about 240,000 distinct CDR3 sequences, with around 9.1% observed a single time. Jointly, the top ten make up approximately 6.2% of the sample.

The paper's findings and limits, for the study overall: The disease-linked clones showed a CD8+ phenotype and occurred at relatively low frequencies in peripheral blood. According to the report, matched synovial fluid samples from ankylosing spondylitis patients were significantly enriched for the disease-linked clones. Some TCR beta motif variants had previously been reported in synovial fluid and blood of reactive arthritis patients, which suggested common disease-initiation mechanisms. A TCR beta motif of about eight highly homologous amino acid variants appeared characteristic of blood from ankylosing spondylitis patients.

This clonotype was picked up many times. The antigen it recognizes is unknown. The input lacks base qualities; no much larger clone sits a single base away. The specimen sequenced was blood, either unsorted or a sorted T cell fraction (not recorded which). The receptor was isolated from a male donor with ankylosing spondylitis or in good health (not recorded which). The chain joins TRBV12-3 or TRBV12-4 to TRBJ1-2; TRBD1 agrees with 7 junctional bases. This receptor carries the CDR3 CASSLRQGGHTF. The DNA sequence follows: TGTGCCAGCAGTCTACGACAGGGAGGCCACACCTTC.